A single sample gave rise to the 3 T cell receptor beta chains below, sequenced in a study of cytomegalovirus exposure and HLA in healthy donors. This PCR relied on a set of 60 Vbeta primers and 13 Jbeta primers. Repertoires were generated with immunoSEQ multiplex PCR, while TCRdb's copy carries only in-frame clones and drops some. Its table lists about 130,000 clones. Input material: PBMCs. The receptor set was obtained from a middle-aged man in good health and CMV-seronegative.

The gene calls are TRBV7-6 and TRBJ2-3; 7 nucleotides match TRBD2. With V trimmed by 4 bases and J by 2 bases, 6 bases remained unmatched. The CDR3 has 15 amino acids. Germline values: CDR1 SGHVS, CDR2 FNYEAQ. The CDR3 nucleotides are TGTGCCAGCAGCTCCAACCGGGACTACACAGATACGCAGTATTTT. It is translated as CASSSNRDYTDTQYF.

The chain carries TRBV7-9 and TRBJ2-3, with a tentative D call TRBD1 (5 bases). Per the germline V gene, CDR1 is SEHNR and CDR2 is FQNEAQ (reference sequence). V was shortened by 4 bases and J by 11 bases, with 16 bases between the two germline ends. The CDR3 covers 13 residues. In DNA form, the CDR3 reads TGTGCCAGCAGCTCCATTAGTACAGGCCAGCAGTATTTT. Encoded protein: CASSSISTGQQYF. The full variable domain, completed using reference TRBV7-9 and TRBJ2-3, is DTGVSQNPRHKITKRGQNVTFRCDPISEHNRLYWYRQTLGQGPEFLTYFQNEAQLEKSRLLSDRFSAERPKGSFSTLEIQRTEQGDSAMYLCASSSISTGQQYFGPGTRLTVL.

The chain has TRBV2 and TRBJ2-2, with 8 bases lining up with TRBD2. The CDR3 is 13 residues long. V dropped 10 bases and J dropped 7; count of bases not matched to a gene: 8. Germline CDR1 SNHLY, CDR2 FYNNEI. The CDR3 here is CATQRERNGELFF. CDR3 coding DNA: TGTGCCACCCAGCGGGAGAGAAACGGGGAGCTGTTTTTT.